A single sample gave rise to the 9 T cell receptor beta chains below, sequenced in a study of Ad26.COV2.S vaccination and SARS-CoV-2 variants. Treatment reported: 15 to 20 received Ad26.COV2.S at low or high dose, single or two shots; 5 received placebo; per-sample allocation not given. All samples were drawn on day 63, counting from the first vaccine or placebo injection. The assay was immunoSEQ multiplex PCR, and TCRdb's table has in-frame clones only and misses some. The sample holds 320,000 or so clones, 85% to 90% seen once. This specimen was peripheral blood, taken in a trial of Ad26.COV2.S vaccine versus placebo. The origin of the receptors is a person aged 18 to 59 who received the Ad26.COV2.S COVID-19 vaccine or a placebo.

Here the CDR3 DNA reads TGTGCCACCAGCAGGGACAGGGTCCTCACCGGGGAGCTGTTTTTT. Translation gives CATSRDRVLTGELFF. The chain recombines TRBV15 with TRBJ2-2, with 8 bases fitting TRBD1. Trimming took 3 bases from V and 4 from J; bases not matched to a gene: 4. This CDR3 has 15 amino acids. Germline CDR1 and CDR2: LNHNV and YYDKDF (reference sequence).

This clone came up once. J is TRBJ1-2 and V is TRBV5-6; a weak D match, TRBD1 (5 bases). CDR1 and CDR2 from the germline V gene are SGHDT and YYEEEE. The V and J ends lost 5 bases and 3 bases respectively, with 14 bases between them. The CDR3 has 14 amino acids. The CDR3 DNA is TGTGCCAGCAGGAGACAGCGAGTCGACTATGGCTACACCTTC. It codes for CASRRQRVDYGYTF.

The chain has TRBV4-2 and TRBJ2-1; tentative D call: TRBD2 (6 bases). The germline gives CDR1 LGHNA, CDR2 YNFKEQ. Trimming left V 2 bases short and J 2 bases short, with 13 bases between. This CDR3 region has 16 residues. CDR3 nucleotides: TGTGCCAGCAGCCAACAAGCGGGCGGGACCTACAATGAGCAGTTCTTC. Amino acid sequence: CASSQQAGGTYNEQFF.

This clone occurred once. The CDR3 loop is CASSVEAISNTEAFF. The CDR3 nucleotides read TGTGCCAGCAGCGTAGAGGCCATATCGAACACTGAAGCTTTCTTT. The chain carries TRBV9 and TRBJ1-1; the D is unclear. The CDR3 contains 15 residues. V lost 0 bases to trimming and J lost 1 base, with 10 bases between them. Germline V lookup: CDR1 SGDLS, CDR2 YYNGEE.

V gene TRBV5-5 combines with J gene TRBJ2-5, with TRBD2 as a possible D gene (5 bases). Germline CDR1 reads SGHKS; CDR2 reads YYEKEE (reference sequence). CDR3 length: 12 amino acids. The V and J ends lost 2 bases and 5 bases respectively, with 7 bases between them. The CDR3 protein is CASSFEGETQYF. The CDR3 DNA reads TGTGCCAGCAGCTTTGAGGGTGAGACCCAGTACTTC.

The chain employs TRBV5-1 and TRBJ1-2; 7 bases line up with TRBD1. Germline assignment: CDR1 SGHRS and CDR2 YFSETQ. The CDR3 length is 14 residues. With 2 bases clipped from V and 8 bases from J, the junction kept 9 bases outside the gene matches. The CDR3, as DNA: TGCGCCAGCAGCTTTGTCGAGGGGGCCCGCGGCTACACCTTC. Amino acid sequence: CASSFVEGARGYTF.

The rearrangement links TRBV6-2 or TRBV6-3 to TRBJ2-7, with D uncertain. This CDR3 is built from 12 residues. Between the trimmed V and J ends, which lost 5 bases and 0 bases, there was a span of 5 bases. CDR1 is MNHEY, CDR2 SVGEGT, per germline. DNA of the CDR3: TGTGCCAGCAGTGTCTCCTCCTACGAGCAGTACTTC. This codes for CASSVSSYEQYF.

This clone has just one count. CDR3 residues: CASSHYEKYGYTF. CDR3 nucleotides: TGTGCCAGCAGCCATTATGAGAAGTATGGCTACACCTTC. The chain links TRBV3-1 (or the pseudogene TRBV3-2) to TRBJ1-2; D remains unclear. The V end was cut by 3 bases, the J end by 5 bases, with 10 bases between. Germline assignment: CDR1 LGHDT and CDR2 YNNKEL (reference sequence). CDR3 length: 13 amino acids.

The chain is built from TRBV11-3 and TRBJ2-5, with a possible D match to TRBD2 (5 bases). CDR3 length equals 15 residues. The V end was cut by 2 bases, the J end by 1 base, with 11 bases between. Germline CDR1 reads SGHNT; CDR2 reads YENEEA. The CDR3, as DNA: TGTGCCAGCAGCTTAAGGGAGCGGACCCAAGAGACCCAGTACTTC. This codes for CASSLRERTQETQYF.